This entry lists 27 T cell receptor beta chains sequenced from one sample in a study of shared clonotypes between healthy human individuals (dated by TCRdb to 2020 to 2022). The library relied on the immunoSEQ multiplex PCR assay. TCRdb re-hosts the immuneACCESS table, in-frame sequences only. Its copies lack some clones; in the studies checked, an unresolved V gene accounts for under half of them, and the cause for the rest is not known. In this sample the table shows approximately 2.4 million clones, approximately 96% of which occur a single time. The ten largest clones add up to roughly 0.13% of the sample. Input material: naive CD4+ T cells sorted from blood. The cell subset or site label, as the study defines it: CD45RA+ positively selected. These receptors were collected from a man between 18 and 35 years old in good health.

This chain joins TRBV19 and TRBJ1-1; 8 bases are shared with TRBD1. In germline, CDR1 is LNHDA, CDR2 SQIVND (reference sequence). Trimming at V came to 4 bases and at J to 4 bases, leaving 2 bases not matched to a gene. The CDR3 covers 13 residues. The CDR3 DNA is TGTGCCAGTAGTAGGGACAGGTTCACTGAAGCTTTCTTT. Translating gives CASSRDRFTEAFF.

V usage is TRBV27 and J usage is TRBJ2-7, with TRBD2 identical over 8 bases. J gave up 0 bases and V 5 bases, and 6 bases lay outside the gene matches. The CDR3 is made up of 15 amino acids. Germline V gene data show CDR1 as MNHEY and CDR2 as SMNVEV (reference sequence). DNA of the CDR3: TGTGCCAGCAGTCCCCCAGGACTAGCCTCCTACGAGCAGTACTTC. Its protein product is CASSPPGLASYEQYF.

The CDR3, as DNA: TGCAGCGTTGACCAGGGGCCGAAAGGTGAGCAGTTCTTC. Amino acids: CSVDQGPKGEQFF. V is TRBV29-1 and J is TRBJ2-1; TRBD1 is a possible D gene (6 bases). Trimming removed 3 bases from V and 9 bases from J, with 15 bases in between. Germline loops: CDR1 SQVTM, CDR2 ANQGSEA. The CDR3 extends over 13 amino acids.

The chain recombines TRBV29-1 with TRBJ1-5; D is unclear. V gave up 4 bases and J gave up 4 bases, with 8 bases separating them. This CDR3 is built from 12 residues. CDR1 and CDR2 (germline): SQVTM, ANQGSEA. CDR3 sequence (DNA): TGCAGCGTTGCACACCTAAATCAGCCCCAGCATTTT. This gives the protein CSVAHLNQPQHF.

The chain employs TRBV5-4 and TRBJ2-2; a possible D gene is TRBD1 (6 bases). The CDR3 is 15 amino acids. V shed 4 bases and J shed 1 base, with 11 bases lying between them. CDR1 SGHNT and CDR2 YYREEE come from the germline V gene (reference sequence). The chain's CDR3 is CASSDTGKNTGELFF. The DNA for the CDR3 is TGTGCCAGCAGCGATACAGGGAAGAACACCGGGGAGCTGTTTTTT. Combining the CDR3 with reference TRBV5-4 and TRBJ2-2 gives the whole variable domain ETGVTQSPTHLIKTRGQQVTLRCSSQSGHNTVSWYQQALGQGPQFIFQYYREEENGRGNFPPRFSGLQFPNYSSELNVNALELDDSALYLCASSDTGKNTGELFFGEGSRLTVL.

The J gene is TRBJ1-2, the V gene TRBV28; D is possibly TRBD1 (5 bases). The CDR3 loop spans 12 amino acids. The ends were cut back, 6 bases at V and 8 bases at J, with 13 bases in the middle. CDR1 and CDR2 from the germline V gene are MDHEN and SYDVKM. The CDR3 reads CASSPRGAGYTF. The CDR3 DNA reads TGTGCCAGCAGCCCGAGGGGAGCCGGCTACACCTTC.

The J gene is TRBJ2-1, the V gene TRBV6-6; 10 bases match TRBD1. This CDR3 is 15 amino acids long. Germline values: CDR1 MNHNY, CDR2 SVGAGI (reference sequence). Trimming took 4 bases from V and 6 from J; bases not matched to a gene: 6. In nucleotides, the CDR3 is TGTGCCAGCAGTTCTGGACAGGGGGGACCCAATGAGCAGTTCTTC. It is translated as CASSSGQGGPNEQFF.

This rearrangement joins TRBV27 to TRBJ1-1; D is ambiguous. CDR3 length: 17 residues. V gave up 3 bases and J gave up 0 bases, with 17 bases separating them. Per germline, CDR1 MNHEY and CDR2 SMNVEV (reference sequence). CDR3 coding DNA: TGTGCCAGCAGTTTTAATAGGTCGGCCTTCATGAACACTGAAGCTTTCTTT. Amino acids: CASSFNRSAFMNTEAFF.

In its sample, this clone was seen a few times. This rearrangement joins TRBV6-5 to TRBJ2-7; the match to TRBD2 covers 7 bases. With V trimmed by 6 bases and J by 6 bases, 14 bases remained unmatched. CDR1 MNHEY and CDR2 SVGAGI come from the germline V gene. The CDR3 is 15 amino acids. The CDR3 protein is CASSRYGGGPVEQYF. The CDR3 bases are TGTGCCAGCAGCCGCTATGGGGGAGGGCCTGTCGAGCAGTACTTC.

Worth noting for this clone: The germline gene is not matched at one end of the junction; a read error may be the cause. This chain uses TRBV6-5 with TRBJ1-4; D is perhaps TRBD1 (5 bases). Germline V CDR1 and CDR2: MNHEY, SVGAGI. The CDR3 sequence is 15 residues long. DNA of the CDR3: TGTGCCAGCAGGGGGGTGCAGGGCGTGGGTGAAGAACTGTTTTTT. Amino acid sequence: CASRGVQGVGEELFF.

This chain joins TRBV2 and TRBJ2-7, with 12 bases lining up with TRBD2. Trimming cost V 8 bases and J 5 bases; bases outside gene matches: 10. The CDR3 length is 15 residues. CDR1 and CDR2 (germline): SNHLY, FYNNEI. The CDR3: CASGGLAGSTHEQYF. CDR3 bases: TGTGCCAGCGGAGGACTAGCGGGATCCACCCACGAGCAGTACTTC. Looking up the rest from reference TRBV2 and TRBJ2-7 gives the full variable domain: EPEVTQTPSHQVTQMGQEVILRCVPISNHLYFYWYRQILGQKVEFLVSFYNNEISEKSEIFDDQFSVERPDGSNFTLKIRSTKLEDSAMYFCASGGLAGSTHEQYFGPGTRLTVT.

Comments on this clone: Other nucleotide sequences from this sample produce the same CDR3. This sequence joins TRBV6-5 and TRBJ1-3; 7 positions match TRBD1. Unmatched junction bases numbered 2, after V lost 5 bases and J lost 4 bases. The CDR3 runs 13 residues. From germline, CDR1 is MNHEY and CDR2 SVGAGI. The chain's CDR3 is CASSTGAGNTIYF. CDR3 in DNA: TGTGCCAGCAGTACAGGGGCCGGAAACACCATATATTTT.

The rearrangement links TRBV28 to TRBJ2-7; TRBD1 matches at 8 bases. CDR3 length: 15 amino acids. In germline, CDR1 is MDHEN, CDR2 SYDVKM. Trimming took 7 bases from V and 2 from J; bases not matched to a gene: 10. DNA of the CDR3: TGTGCCAGCACCAGCGGAGGACAGGGTCCCTACGAGCAGTACTTC. This sequence encodes CASTSGGQGPYEQYF.

On this clone itself: Other DNA sequences of this sample code for an identical CDR3. The rearrangement joins TRBV7-9 to TRBJ2-3, with D unresolved. The CDR3 runs 14 residues. V was pared by 1 base and J by 2 bases, with 7 bases between. Germline lookup yields CDR1 SEHNR and CDR2 FQNEAQ (reference sequence). This CDR3 is CASSLGQATDTQYF. Written as DNA, the CDR3 is TGTGCCAGCAGCTTAGGCCAGGCCACAGATACGCAGTATTTT.

J is TRBJ2-2 and V is TRBV4-1; TRBD1 aligns across 8 bases. V lost 4 bases, J lost 3 bases, and 4 bases stayed unmatched. CDR3 length: 15 residues. CDR1 and CDR2 from the germline V gene are MGHRA and YSYEKL. In DNA, the CDR3 is TGCGCCAGCAGCCGGACAGGGATGGACACCGGGGAGCTGTTTTTT. Its protein is CASSRTGMDTGELFF.

On this clone itself: This CDR3 is also generated by other DNA sequences in the sample. The chain uses TRBV30 and TRBJ1-1; no clear D gene. V gave up 0 bases and J gave up 0 bases, with 5 bases separating them. This CDR3 has 13 residues. Germline V gene sequence: CDR1 GTSNPN, CDR2 SVGIG (reference sequence). The DNA for the CDR3 is TGTGCCTGGAGTGTGCGTCTGAACACTGAAGCTTTCTTT. Translation: CAWSVRLNTEAFF.

CDR3 sequence reads: CAWRQAKTYEQYF. The CDR3 bases are TGTGCCTGGAGACAGGCGAAAACCTACGAGCAGTACTTC. V and J are TRBV30 and TRBJ2-7; a weak D match, TRBD1 (5 bases). Germline V lookup: CDR1 GTSNPN, CDR2 SVGIG (reference sequence). V lost 3 bases to trimming and J lost 2 bases, with 11 bases between them. The CDR3 has 13 residues. Together with reference TRBV30 and TRBJ2-7, the CDR3 gives the full variable domain: SQTIHQWPATLVQPVGSPLSLECTVEGTSNPNLYWYRQAAGRGLQLLFYSVGIGQISSEVPQNLSASRPQDRQFILSSKKLLLSDSGFYLCAWRQAKTYEQYFGPGTRLTVT.

The chain links TRBV2 to TRBJ2-1; 9 bases align to TRBD1. The CDR3 spans 15 residues. The V gene end was trimmed by 6 bases and the J gene end by 2 bases; junction bases not matched to a gene: 5. The germline gives CDR1 SNHLY, CDR2 FYNNEI. The CDR3 nucleotides are TGTGCCAGCAGCCCCGACAGGGGGGCCTACAATGAGCAGTTCTTC. Translating it yields CASSPDRGAYNEQFF. Full variable domain (missing parts from reference TRBV2 and TRBJ2-1): EPEVTQTPSHQVTQMGQEVILRCVPISNHLYFYWYRQILGQKVEFLVSFYNNEISEKSEIFDDQFSVERPDGSNFTLKIRSTKLEDSAMYFCASSPDRGAYNEQFFGPGTRLTVL.

J is TRBJ1-6 and V is TRBV7-2, with 10 nucleotides matching TRBD1. V shed 6 bases, J shed 6 bases, and the junction held 5 bases outside the gene matches. Germline CDR1 reads SGHTA; CDR2 reads FQGNSA. CDR3 length equals 15 residues. The CDR3 spells CASSRQGAGNSPLHF. The CDR3 region has the DNA TGTGCCAGCAGTCGACAGGGGGCGGGTAATTCACCCCTCCACTTT.

Written as DNA, the CDR3 is TGTGCCAGCAGTCTCGGGACAGGGGGCATCGGCTATGGCTACACCTTC. Its protein is CASSLGTGGIGYGYTF. The chain joins TRBV2 to TRBJ1-2, with TRBD1 matching 12 bases. Germline V gives CDR1 SNHLY, CDR2 FYNNEI. V lost 5 bases to trimming and J lost 4 bases; unmatched junction nucleotides: 8. The CDR3 has 16 amino acids.

The chain couples TRBV30 to TRBJ2-1; maybe TRBD2 (8 bases). V shed 3 bases and J shed 6 bases, with 21 bases lying between them. Germline values: CDR1 GTSNPN, CDR2 SVGIG (reference sequence). The CDR3 totals 16 residues. The CDR3 is CAWSRGWAGGTNEQFF. In DNA form, the CDR3 reads TGTGCCTGGAGCAGGGGGTGGGCGGGAGGTACCAATGAGCAGTTCTTC.

J is TRBJ2-5 and V is TRBV28; D uncertain. Germline-derived CDR1 and CDR2 are MDHEN and SYDVKM. The V gene lost 3 bases and the J gene lost 8 bases, with 13 bases spanning the gap. The CDR3 runs to 13 residues. Here the CDR3 reads CASSFDPGPTQYF. CDR3 nucleotide sequence: TGTGCCAGCAGTTTCGACCCCGGTCCTACCCAGTACTTC.

About this clone: This sample also contains other DNA sequences that code for the same CDR3. The J gene is TRBJ2-1, the V gene TRBV7-9, with 7 bases that match TRBD2. CDR1 is SEHNR, CDR2 FQNEAQ, per germline (reference sequence). Trimming at V came to 0 bases and at J to 4 bases, leaving 0 bases not matched to a gene. This CDR3 has 14 residues. The CDR3 loop is CASSLAGGYNEQFF. The CDR3 DNA reads TGTGCCAGCAGCTTAGCGGGAGGGTACAATGAGCAGTTCTTC.

This chain connects TRBV7-2 to TRBJ2-1; 13 bases are shared with TRBD2. CDR3 size: 15 residues. J gave up 9 bases and V 5 bases, and 7 bases lay outside the gene matches. CDR1 is SGHTA, CDR2 FQGNSA, per germline. CDR3 sequence reads: CASSVGLAGVGEQFF. In DNA, the CDR3 is TGTGCCAGCAGCGTTGGACTAGCGGGAGTAGGTGAGCAGTTCTTC.

The V gene is TRBV5-1, the J gene TRBJ2-1; 7 positions agree with TRBD2. The CDR3 length is 15 residues. Germline V gene data show CDR1 as SGHRS and CDR2 as YFSETQ. V was pared by 1 base and J by 4 bases, with 5 bases of the junction left unmatched. The chain's CDR3 is CASSLNPSGYNEQFF. The CDR3 coding sequence is TGCGCCAGCAGCTTGAACCCTAGCGGATACAATGAGCAGTTCTTC.

This chain links TRBV6-5 with TRBJ2-7; TRBD1 agrees at 7 bases. With 8 bases clipped from V and 3 bases from J, the junction kept 7 bases outside the gene matches. Germline lookup yields CDR1 MNHEY and CDR2 SVGAGI. There are 13 residues in the CDR3. CDR3 DNA sequence: TGTGCCAGCGGACGGGACAGCCGCTACGAGCAGTACTTC. This gives the protein CASGRDSRYEQYF.

V and J are TRBV7-2 and TRBJ1-5; maybe TRBD1 (5 bases). CDR1 SGHTA and CDR2 FQGNSA come from the germline V gene. This CDR3 spans 15 amino acids. V gave up 3 bases and J gave up 2 bases, with 11 bases separating them. Here the CDR3 DNA reads TGTGCCAGCAGCTTGAGGGGTGTAGGCAATCAGCCCCAGCATTTT. It encodes CASSLRGVGNQPQHF.